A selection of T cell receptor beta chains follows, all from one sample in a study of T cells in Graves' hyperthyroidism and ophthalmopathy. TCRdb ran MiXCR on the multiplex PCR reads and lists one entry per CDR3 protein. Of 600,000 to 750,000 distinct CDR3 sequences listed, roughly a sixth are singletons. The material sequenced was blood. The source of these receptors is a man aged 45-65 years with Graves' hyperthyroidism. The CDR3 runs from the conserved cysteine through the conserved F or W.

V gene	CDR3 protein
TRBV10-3	CAISESRGRRSYGYTF
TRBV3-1	CASSQELDSGVSYNEQFF
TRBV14	CASSQTSTDTQYF
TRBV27	CASSLSQGLVYEQYF
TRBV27	CASYQTRPGQVDYEQYF
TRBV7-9	CASSPMGTVGTEAFF
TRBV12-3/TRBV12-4	CASSSGRAGYEQYF
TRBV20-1	CSARDRHLTYYEQYF
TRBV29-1	CSVVTGGYNQPQHF
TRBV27	CASSLSNIRGRYEQYF
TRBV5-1	CASSLGTGEDTQYF
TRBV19	CASSIVAWNYEQYF
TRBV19	CASSIGTNPYNEQFF
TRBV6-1	CASSSGRGSGNTIYF
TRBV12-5	CASGLVLAGGSPNEQFF
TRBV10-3	CAISESERGLYNEQFF
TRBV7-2	CASSLAGYPYEQYF
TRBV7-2	CASSDADWTQYF
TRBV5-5	CASSIPGQGMSTEAFF
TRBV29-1	CSVMTVCSGNTIYF
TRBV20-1	CSAREWTGAYEQYF
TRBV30	CAFRLAGAYNEQFF
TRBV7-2	CASSFGGSLTGELFF
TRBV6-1	CASSAGTGATYEQYF
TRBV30	CAWSVSQATDTQYF
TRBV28	CASSSPYRQGPVNEQLF
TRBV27	CASSARGQGVYEQYF